Below, 10 T cell receptor beta chains from the same sample are listed, as sequenced in a study of cytomegalovirus exposure and HLA in healthy donors. The primer mix had 60 Vbeta and 13 Jbeta primers. Only in-frame clones appear in the TCRdb table, and some are missing; sequencing was by immunoSEQ multiplex PCR. The sample yields 90,000 or so clones, around 79% seen once. The source material was PBMCs. The origin of the receptors is a female donor in good health and CMV-seronegative.

The rearrangement uses TRBV5-4 and TRBJ2-5, with 8 positions matching TRBD1. Germline V gene sequence: CDR1 SGHNT, CDR2 YYREEE (reference sequence). The ends lost 4 bases at V and 4 bases at J; junction bases unmatched: 12. This CDR3 contains 16 residues. The CDR3 DNA reads TGTGCCAGCAGCGTCTCTACTCAGGGGGCCGGAGAGACCCAGTACTTC. As protein: CASSVSTQGAGETQYF.

This sequence joins TRBV5-1 and TRBJ2-1; 9 bases align to TRBD2. Germline values: CDR1 SGHRS, CDR2 YFSETQ. The V segment lost 4 bases and the J segment 2 bases; nucleotides outside the gene matches: 4. The CDR3 has 15 amino acids. CDR3 loop: CASSRASGTYNEQFF. CDR3 in DNA: TGCGCCAGCAGCCGGGCTAGCGGGACCTACAATGAGCAGTTCTTC.

This clone has a single count. The chain joins TRBV6-5 to TRBJ2-7; D is possibly TRBD1 (6 bases). Trimming removed 0 bases at V and 2 bases at J, with 11 bases between. CDR3 length: 15 amino acids. Germline CDR1 MNHEY, CDR2 SVGAGI. This CDR3 is CASSYSYDRTYEQYF. The CDR3 bases are TGTGCCAGCAGTTACTCGTACGACAGGACCTACGAGCAGTACTTC.

This chain uses TRBV29-1 with TRBJ2-2, with 10 bases identical to TRBD1. Unmatched junction bases numbered 1, after V lost 6 bases and J lost 0 bases. The V gene's germline CDR1 is SQVTM and CDR2 ANQGSEA. The CDR3 is 14 amino acids. For the CDR3, the DNA is TGCAGCGTCGGACAGGGGGCGAACACCGGGGAGCTGTTTTTT. Translating gives CSVGQGANTGELFF.

About this clone itself: One end of the junction varies from germline; a read error may be responsible. Different DNA sequences within this sample yield the same CDR3. The genes are TRBV7-8 and TRBJ2-1; 11 bases are shared with TRBD2. The CDR3 covers 15 residues. CDR1 and CDR2 (germline): SGHVS, FQNEAQ. The CDR3 sequence is CASSLAMLAGGEQFF. As DNA, the CDR3 is TGCGCCAGCAGCTTAGCGATGCTAGCGGGAGGAGAGCAGTTCTTC.

This chain uses TRBV7-6 with TRBJ2-1; 12 bases map to TRBD2. The germline CDR1 and CDR2 sequences are SGHVS and FNYEAQ. V shed 4 bases and J 5 bases; nucleotides not matched to a gene: 6. CDR3 size: 16 residues. CDR3: CASSSPSGGGHNEQFF. The CDR3, as DNA: TGTGCCAGCAGCTCCCCTAGCGGGGGGGGCCACAATGAGCAGTTCTTC.

This clone was observed once. This chain uses TRBV6-5 with TRBJ1-1, with 10 bases matching TRBD1. Germline V gene sequence: CDR1 MNHEY, CDR2 SVGAGI. V was pared by 6 bases and J by 10 bases, with 11 bases of the junction left unmatched. This CDR3 has 14 amino acids. DNA of the CDR3: TGTGCCAGCAGGCCGGGACAGGGGATTTTACGAGCTTTCTTT. This encodes CASRPGQGILRAFF.

The gene calls are TRBV19 and TRBJ1-2, with a possible D match to TRBD1 (6 bases). In germline, CDR1 is LNHDA, CDR2 SQIVND (reference sequence). The CDR3 contains 14 residues. V lost 6 bases to trimming and J lost 1 base, with 12 bases between them. CDR3 sequence reads: CASSPRGVNYGYTF. In DNA form, the CDR3 reads TGTGCCAGTAGCCCCAGGGGAGTTAACTATGGCTACACCTTC.

This chain links TRBV7-2 with TRBJ1-4; TRBD1 matches 7 bases. V gave up 4 bases and J gave up 2 bases; unmatched junction bases: 4. There are 15 residues in the CDR3. In germline, CDR1 is SGHTA, CDR2 FQGNSA. The CDR3 DNA sequence: TGTGCCAGCAGCTACGAGGGGGCGACTAATGAAAAACTGTTTTTT. Translation: CASSYEGATNEKLFF.

This chain connects TRBV25-1 to TRBJ2-1; 7 positions match TRBD2. This CDR3 comprises 14 residues. V lost 6 bases and J lost 8; bases outside the gene matches: 10. CDR1 and CDR2 (germline): MGHDK, SYGVNS. CDR3 region: CASSSKGRVDEQFF. CDR3 sequence (DNA): TGTGCCAGCAGCTCAAAGGGGAGGGTGGATGAGCAGTTCTTC.